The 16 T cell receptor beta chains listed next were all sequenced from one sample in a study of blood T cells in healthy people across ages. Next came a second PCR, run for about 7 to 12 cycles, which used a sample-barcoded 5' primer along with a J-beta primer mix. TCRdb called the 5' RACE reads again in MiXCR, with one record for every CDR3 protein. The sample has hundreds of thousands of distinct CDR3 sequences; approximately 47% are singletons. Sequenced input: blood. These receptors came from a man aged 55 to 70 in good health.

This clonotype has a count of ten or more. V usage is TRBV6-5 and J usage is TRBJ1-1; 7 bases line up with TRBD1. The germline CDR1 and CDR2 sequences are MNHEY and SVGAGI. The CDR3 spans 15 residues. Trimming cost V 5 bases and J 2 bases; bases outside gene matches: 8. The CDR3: CASSGRTGLNTEAFF. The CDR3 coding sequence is TGTGCCAGCAGTGGCCGGACAGGACTTAACACTGAAGCTTTCTTT.

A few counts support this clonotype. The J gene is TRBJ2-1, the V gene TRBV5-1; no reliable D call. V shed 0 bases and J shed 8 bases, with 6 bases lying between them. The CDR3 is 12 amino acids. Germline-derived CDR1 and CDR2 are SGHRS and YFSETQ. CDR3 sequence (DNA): TGCGCCAGCAGCTTGGAGTTGGATGAGCAGTTCTTC. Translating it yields CASSLELDEQFF. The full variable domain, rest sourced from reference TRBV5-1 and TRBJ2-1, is KAGVTQTPRYLIKTRGQQVTLSCSPISGHRSVSWYQQTPGQGLQFLFEYFSETQRNKGNFPGRFSGRQFSNSRSEMNVSTLELGDSALYLCASSLELDEQFFGPGTRLTVL.

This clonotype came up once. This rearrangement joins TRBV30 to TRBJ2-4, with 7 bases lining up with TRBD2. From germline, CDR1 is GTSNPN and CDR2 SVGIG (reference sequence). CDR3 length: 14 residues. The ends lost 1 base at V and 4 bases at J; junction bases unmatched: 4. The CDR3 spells CAWSEGRGKNIQYF. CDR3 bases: TGTGCCTGGAGTGAGGGGCGGGGGAAAAACATTCAGTACTTC.

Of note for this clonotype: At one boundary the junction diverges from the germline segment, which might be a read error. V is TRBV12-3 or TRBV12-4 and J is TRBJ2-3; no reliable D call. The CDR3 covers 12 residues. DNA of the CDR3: TGTGCCAGCAGTTTAGGTGGAGATATGCAGTATTTT. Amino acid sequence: CASSLGGDMQYF.

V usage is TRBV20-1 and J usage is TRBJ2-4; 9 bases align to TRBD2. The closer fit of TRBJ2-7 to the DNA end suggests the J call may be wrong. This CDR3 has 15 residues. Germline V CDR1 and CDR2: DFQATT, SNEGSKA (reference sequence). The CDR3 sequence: CSARILSSGRNEQYF. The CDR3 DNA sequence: TGCAGTGCTAGAATCCTAAGTAGCGGGAGAAACGAGCAGTACTTC.

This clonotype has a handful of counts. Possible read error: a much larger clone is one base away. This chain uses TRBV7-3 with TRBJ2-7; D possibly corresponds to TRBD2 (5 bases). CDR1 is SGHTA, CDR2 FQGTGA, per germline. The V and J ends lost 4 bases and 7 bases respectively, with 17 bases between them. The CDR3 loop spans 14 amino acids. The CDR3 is CASSYRDLSNEQYF. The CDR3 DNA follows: TGTGCCAGCAGCTACCGGGATCTCAGCAATGAGCAGTACTTC.

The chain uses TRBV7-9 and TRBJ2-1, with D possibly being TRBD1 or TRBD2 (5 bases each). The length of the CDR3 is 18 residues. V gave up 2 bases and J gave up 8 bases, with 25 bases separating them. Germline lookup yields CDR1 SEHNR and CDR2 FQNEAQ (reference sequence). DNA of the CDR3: TGTGCCAGCAGCTTATTTCGGTGGGCTGACGGGGACGGGGATGAGCAGTTCTTC. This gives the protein CASSLFRWADGDGDEQFF. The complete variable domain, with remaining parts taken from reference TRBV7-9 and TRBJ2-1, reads DTGVSQNPRHKITKRGQNVTFRCDPISEHNRLYWYRQTLGQGPEFLTYFQNEAQLEKSRLLSDRFSAERPKGSFSTLEIQRTEQGDSAMYLCASSLFRWADGDGDEQFFGPGTRLTVL.

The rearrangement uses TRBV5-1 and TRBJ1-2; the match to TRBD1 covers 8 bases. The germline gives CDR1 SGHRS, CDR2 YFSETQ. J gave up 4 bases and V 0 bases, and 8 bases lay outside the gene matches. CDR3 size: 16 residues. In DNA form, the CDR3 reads TGCGCCAGCAGCTTGGGTGATAACGGACAGGGCTATGGCTACACCTTC. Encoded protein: CASSLGDNGQGYGYTF.

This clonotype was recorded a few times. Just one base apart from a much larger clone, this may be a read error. Here the CDR3 reads CASSLGATSVAEQYF. For the CDR3, the DNA is TGTGCCAGCAGCTTAGGGGCCACTAGTGTTGCTGAGCAGTACTTC. V gene TRBV7-2 combines with J gene TRBJ2-5; the D gene is possibly TRBD2 (5 bases). Germline values: CDR1 SGHTA, CDR2 FQGNSA. Deletions cut 1 base from V and 11 bases from J, with 20 bases between. This CDR3 spans 15 amino acids.

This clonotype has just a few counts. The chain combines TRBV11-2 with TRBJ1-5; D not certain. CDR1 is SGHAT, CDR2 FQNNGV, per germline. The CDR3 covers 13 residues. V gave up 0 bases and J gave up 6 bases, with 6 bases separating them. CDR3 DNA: TGTGCCAGCAGCTTAGAACTTGGTCAGCCCCAGCATTTT. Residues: CASSLELGQPQHF.

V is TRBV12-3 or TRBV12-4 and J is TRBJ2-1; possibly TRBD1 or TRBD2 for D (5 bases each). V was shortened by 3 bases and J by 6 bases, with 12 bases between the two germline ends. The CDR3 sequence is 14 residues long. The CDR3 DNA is TGTGCCAGCAGTTTTGTGGGGGAGCGCAATGAGCAGTTCTTC. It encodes CASSFVGERNEQFF.

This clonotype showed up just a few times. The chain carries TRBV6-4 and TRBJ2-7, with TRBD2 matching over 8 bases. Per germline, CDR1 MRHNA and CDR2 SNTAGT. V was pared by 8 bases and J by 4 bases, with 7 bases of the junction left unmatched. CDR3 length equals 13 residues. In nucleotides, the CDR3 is TGTGCCAGCCCCGGGGGGGAGGCTTACGAGCAGTACTTC. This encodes CASPGGEAYEQYF.

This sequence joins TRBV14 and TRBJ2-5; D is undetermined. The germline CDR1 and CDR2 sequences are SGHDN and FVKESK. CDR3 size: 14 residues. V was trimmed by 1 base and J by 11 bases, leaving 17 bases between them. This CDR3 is CASSQVPGYNEQYF. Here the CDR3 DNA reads TGTGCCAGCAGCCAAGTTCCCGGCTACAATGAGCAGTACTTC. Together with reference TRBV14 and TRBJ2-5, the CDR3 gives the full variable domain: EAGVTQFPSHSVIEKGQTVTLRCDPISGHDNLYWYRRVMGKEIKFLLHFVKESKQDESGMPNNRFLAERTGGTYSTLKVQPAELEDSGVYFCASSQVPGYNEQYFGPGTRLLVL.

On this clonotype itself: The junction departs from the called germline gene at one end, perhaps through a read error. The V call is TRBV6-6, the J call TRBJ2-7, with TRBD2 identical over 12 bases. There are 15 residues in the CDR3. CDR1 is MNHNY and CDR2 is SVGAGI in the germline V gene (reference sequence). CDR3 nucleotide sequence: TGTGCCTGCAGTCTAACCGGACTAGCGGGGTACGAGCAGTACTTC. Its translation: CACSLTGLAGYEQYF.

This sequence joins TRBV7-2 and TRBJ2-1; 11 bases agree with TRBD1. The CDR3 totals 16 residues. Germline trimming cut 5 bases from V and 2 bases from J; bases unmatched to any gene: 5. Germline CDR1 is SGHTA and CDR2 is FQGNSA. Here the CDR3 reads CASSKRTGGPYNEQFF. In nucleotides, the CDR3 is TGTGCCAGCAGCAAGAGGACAGGGGGCCCCTACAATGAGCAGTTCTTC.

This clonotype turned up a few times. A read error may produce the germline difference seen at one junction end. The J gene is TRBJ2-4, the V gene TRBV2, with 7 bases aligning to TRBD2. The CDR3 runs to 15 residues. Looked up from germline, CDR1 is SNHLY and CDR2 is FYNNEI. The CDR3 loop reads CASREGTTAKNIQYF. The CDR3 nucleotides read TGTGCCAGCAGGGAAGGGACTACAGCCAAAAACATTCAGTACTTC.